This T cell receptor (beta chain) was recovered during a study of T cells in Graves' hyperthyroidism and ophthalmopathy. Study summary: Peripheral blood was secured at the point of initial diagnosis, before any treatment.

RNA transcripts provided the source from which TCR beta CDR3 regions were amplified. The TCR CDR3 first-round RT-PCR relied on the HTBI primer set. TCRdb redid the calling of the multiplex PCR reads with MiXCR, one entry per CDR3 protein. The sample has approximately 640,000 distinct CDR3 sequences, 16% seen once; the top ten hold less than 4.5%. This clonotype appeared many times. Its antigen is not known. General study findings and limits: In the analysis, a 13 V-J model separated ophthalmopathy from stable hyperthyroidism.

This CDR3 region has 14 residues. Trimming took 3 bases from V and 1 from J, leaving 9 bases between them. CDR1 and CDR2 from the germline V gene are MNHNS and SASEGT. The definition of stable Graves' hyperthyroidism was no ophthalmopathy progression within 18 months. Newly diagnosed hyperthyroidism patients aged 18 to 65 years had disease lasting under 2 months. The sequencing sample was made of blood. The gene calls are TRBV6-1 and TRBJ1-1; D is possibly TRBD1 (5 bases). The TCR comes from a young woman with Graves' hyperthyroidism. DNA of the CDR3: TGTGCCAGCAGTGAGAAGGGACCGAACACTGAAGCTTTCTTT. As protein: CASSEKGPNTEAFF.